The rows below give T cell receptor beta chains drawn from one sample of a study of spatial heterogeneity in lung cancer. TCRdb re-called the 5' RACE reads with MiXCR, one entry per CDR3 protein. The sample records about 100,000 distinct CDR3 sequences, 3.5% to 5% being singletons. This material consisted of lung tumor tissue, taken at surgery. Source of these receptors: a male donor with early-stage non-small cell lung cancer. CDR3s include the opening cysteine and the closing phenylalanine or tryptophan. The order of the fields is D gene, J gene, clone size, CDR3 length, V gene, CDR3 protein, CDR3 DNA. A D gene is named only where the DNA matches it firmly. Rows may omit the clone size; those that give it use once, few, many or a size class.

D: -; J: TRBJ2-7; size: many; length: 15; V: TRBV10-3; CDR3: CAISTYRDALNEQYF; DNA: TGTGCCATCAGCACTTACCGGGACGCGCTCAACGAGCAGTACTTC
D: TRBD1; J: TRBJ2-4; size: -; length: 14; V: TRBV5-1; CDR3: CASSLQGPKNIQYF; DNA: TGCGCCAGCAGCTTACAGGGGCCCAAAAACATTCAGTACTTC
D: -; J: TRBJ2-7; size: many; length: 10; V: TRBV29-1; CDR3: CSVGDYEQYF; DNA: TGCAGCGTTGGAGACTACGAGCAGTACTTC
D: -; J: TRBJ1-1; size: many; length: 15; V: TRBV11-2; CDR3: CASSLETGSYTEAFF; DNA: TGTGCCAGCAGCTTAGAAACAGGGAGCTACACTGAAGCTTTCTTT
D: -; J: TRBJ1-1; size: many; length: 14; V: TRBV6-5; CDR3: CASRRRPRGTEAFF; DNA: TGTGCCAGCAGGCGCCGGCCCCGGGGCACTGAAGCTTTCTTT
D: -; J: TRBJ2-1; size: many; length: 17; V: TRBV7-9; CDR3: CASSSRSSQSAFLEQFF; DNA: TGTGCCAGCAGCTCTCGAAGTAGCCAATCGGCGTTCCTAGAGCAGTTCTTC
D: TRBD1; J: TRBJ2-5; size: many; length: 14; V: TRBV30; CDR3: CAWSAPGQGFPQYF; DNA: TGTGCCTGGAGCGCTCCGGGACAGGGGTTTCCCCAGTACTTC
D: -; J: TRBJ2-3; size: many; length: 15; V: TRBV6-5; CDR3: CASSERGLRTDTQYF; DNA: TGTGCCAGCAGTGAGAGGGGATTGAGAACAGATACGCAGTATTTT
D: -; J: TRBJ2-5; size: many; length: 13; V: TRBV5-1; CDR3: CASSGQIQETQYF; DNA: TGCGCCAGCAGCGGACAGATACAAGAGACCCAGTACTTC
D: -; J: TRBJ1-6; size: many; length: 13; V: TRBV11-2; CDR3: CASSGGGNSPLHF; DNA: TGTGCCAGCAGTGGCGGGGGAAATTCACCCCTCCACTTT
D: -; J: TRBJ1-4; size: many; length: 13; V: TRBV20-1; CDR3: CTAIGAGPEKLFF; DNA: TGCACCGCCATAGGGGCAGGGCCCGAAAAACTGTTTTTT
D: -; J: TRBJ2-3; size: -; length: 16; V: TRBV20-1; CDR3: CSARGIQERATDTQYF; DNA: TGCAGTGCTAGAGGAATCCAGGAGCGGGCTACAGATACGCAGTATTTT
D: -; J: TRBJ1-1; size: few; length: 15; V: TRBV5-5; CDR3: CASSLELTVNTEAFF; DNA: TGTGCCAGCAGCTTGGAGCTGACAGTGAACACTGAAGCTTTCTTT
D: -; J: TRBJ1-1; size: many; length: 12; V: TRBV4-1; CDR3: CASSHAGAEAFF; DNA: TGCGCCAGCAGCCATGCTGGGGCTGAAGCTTTCTTT